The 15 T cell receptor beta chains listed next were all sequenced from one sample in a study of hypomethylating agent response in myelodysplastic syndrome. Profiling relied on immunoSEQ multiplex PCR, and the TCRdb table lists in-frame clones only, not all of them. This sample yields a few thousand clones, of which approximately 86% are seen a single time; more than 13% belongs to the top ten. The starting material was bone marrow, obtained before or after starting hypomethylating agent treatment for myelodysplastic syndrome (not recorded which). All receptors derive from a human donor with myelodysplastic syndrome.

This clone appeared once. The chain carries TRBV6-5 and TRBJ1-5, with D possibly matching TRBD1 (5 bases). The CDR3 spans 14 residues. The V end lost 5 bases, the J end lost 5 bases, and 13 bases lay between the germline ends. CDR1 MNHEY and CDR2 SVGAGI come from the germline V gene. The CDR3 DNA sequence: TGTGCCAGCAGTCCCCGGGGCCTCCATCAGCCCCAGCATTTT. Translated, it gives CASSPRGLHQPQHF.

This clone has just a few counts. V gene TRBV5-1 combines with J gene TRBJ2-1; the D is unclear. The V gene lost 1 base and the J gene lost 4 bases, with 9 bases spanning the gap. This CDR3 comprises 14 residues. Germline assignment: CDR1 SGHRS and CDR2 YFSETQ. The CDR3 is CASSLRAGYNEQFF. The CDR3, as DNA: TGCGCCAGCAGCTTGAGGGCAGGTTACAATGAGCAGTTCTTC. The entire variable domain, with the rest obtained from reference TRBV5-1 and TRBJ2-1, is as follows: KAGVTQTPRYLIKTRGQQVTLSCSPISGHRSVSWYQQTPGQGLQFLFEYFSETQRNKGNFPGRFSGRQFSNSRSEMNVSTLELGDSALYLCASSLRAGYNEQFFGPGTRLTVL.

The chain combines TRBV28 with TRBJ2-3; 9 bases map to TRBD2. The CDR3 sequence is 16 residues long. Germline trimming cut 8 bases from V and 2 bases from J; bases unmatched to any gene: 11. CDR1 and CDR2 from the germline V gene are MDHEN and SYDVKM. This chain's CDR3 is CASGLAGNFDTDTQYF. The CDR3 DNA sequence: TGTGCCAGCGGGCTAGCGGGGAACTTTGACACAGATACGCAGTATTTT.

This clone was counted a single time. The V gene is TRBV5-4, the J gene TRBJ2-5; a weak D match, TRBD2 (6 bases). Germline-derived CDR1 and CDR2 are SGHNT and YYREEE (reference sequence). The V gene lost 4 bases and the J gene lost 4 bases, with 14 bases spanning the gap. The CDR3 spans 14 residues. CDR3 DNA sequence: TGTGCCAGCAGCGACGGCGGGGTGGGAGAGACCCAGTACTTC. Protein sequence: CASSDGGVGETQYF. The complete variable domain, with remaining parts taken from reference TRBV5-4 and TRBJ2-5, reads ETGVTQSPTHLIKTRGQQVTLRCSSQSGHNTVSWYQQALGQGPQFIFQYYREEENGRGNFPPRFSGLQFPNYSSELNVNALELDDSALYLCASSDGGVGETQYFGPGTRLLVL.

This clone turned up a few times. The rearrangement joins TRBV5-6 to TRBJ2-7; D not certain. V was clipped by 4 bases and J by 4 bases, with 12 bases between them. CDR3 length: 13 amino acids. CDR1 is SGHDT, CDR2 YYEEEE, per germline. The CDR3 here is CASSPGGAYEQYF. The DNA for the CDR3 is TGTGCCAGCAGCCCCGGTGGCGCATACGAGCAGTACTTC.

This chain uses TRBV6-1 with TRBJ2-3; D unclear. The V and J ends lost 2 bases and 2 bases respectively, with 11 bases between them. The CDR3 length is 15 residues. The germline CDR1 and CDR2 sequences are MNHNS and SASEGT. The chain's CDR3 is CASSELYGATDTQYF. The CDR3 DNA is TGTGCCAGCAGTGAATTATATGGCGCCACAGATACGCAGTATTTT.

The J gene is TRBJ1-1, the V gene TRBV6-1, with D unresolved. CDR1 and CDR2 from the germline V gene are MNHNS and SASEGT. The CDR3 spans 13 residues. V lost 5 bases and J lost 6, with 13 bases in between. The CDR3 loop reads CASSPHDVAEAFF. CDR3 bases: TGTGCCAGCAGTCCTCATGACGTCGCTGAAGCTTTCTTT.

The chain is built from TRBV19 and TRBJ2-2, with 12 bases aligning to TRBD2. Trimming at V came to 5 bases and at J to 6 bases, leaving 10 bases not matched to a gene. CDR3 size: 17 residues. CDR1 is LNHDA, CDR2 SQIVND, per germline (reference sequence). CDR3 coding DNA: TGTGCCAGTAGTGTATCTAGCGGGGGGGCTTTTGCCGGGGAGCTGTTTTTT. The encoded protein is CASSVSSGGAFAGELFF. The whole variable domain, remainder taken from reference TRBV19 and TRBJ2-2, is DGGITQSPKYLFRKEGQNVTLSCEQNLNHDAMYWYRQDPGQGLRLIYYSQIVNDFQKGDIAEGYSVSREKKESFPLTVTSAQKNPTAFYLCASSVSSGGAFAGELFFGEGSRLTVL.

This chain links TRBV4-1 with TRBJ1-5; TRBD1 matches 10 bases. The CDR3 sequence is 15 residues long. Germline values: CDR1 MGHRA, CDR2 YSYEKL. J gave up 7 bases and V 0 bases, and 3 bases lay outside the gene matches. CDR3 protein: CASSQERDRGQPQHF. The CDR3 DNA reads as TGCGCCAGCAGCCAAGAGAGGGACAGGGGCCAGCCCCAGCATTTT.

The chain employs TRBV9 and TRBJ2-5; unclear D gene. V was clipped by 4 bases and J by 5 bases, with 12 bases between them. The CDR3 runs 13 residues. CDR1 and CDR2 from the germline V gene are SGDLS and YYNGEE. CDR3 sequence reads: CASSLGIVETQYF. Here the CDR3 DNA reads TGTGCCAGCAGCTTGGGGATAGTGGAGACCCAGTACTTC.

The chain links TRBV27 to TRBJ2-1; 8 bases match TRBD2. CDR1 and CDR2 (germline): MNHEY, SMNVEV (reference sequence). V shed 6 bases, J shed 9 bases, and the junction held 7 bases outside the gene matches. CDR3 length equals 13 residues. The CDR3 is CASRIGGAAEQFF. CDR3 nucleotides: TGTGCCAGCAGAATCGGGGGGGCCGCTGAGCAGTTCTTC.

Written as DNA, the CDR3 is TGTGCCAGCACCCCTGAAGGGGGGCGGGGCACAGATACGCAGTATTTT. As protein: CASTPEGGRGTDTQYF. The chain has TRBV6-9 and TRBJ2-3; perhaps D is TRBD1 or TRBD2 (6 bases each). The V gene's germline CDR1 is MNHGY and CDR2 SVAAGI. Trimming pared 7 bases from V and 1 base from J, leaving 18 bases between. CDR3 length equals 16 residues.

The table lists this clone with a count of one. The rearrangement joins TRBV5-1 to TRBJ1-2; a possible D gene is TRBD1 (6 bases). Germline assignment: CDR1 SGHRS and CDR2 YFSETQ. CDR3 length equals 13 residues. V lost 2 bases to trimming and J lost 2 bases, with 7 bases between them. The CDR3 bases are TGCGCCAGCAGCTTTCAGGGGAACTATGGCTACACCTTC. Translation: CASSFQGNYGYTF.

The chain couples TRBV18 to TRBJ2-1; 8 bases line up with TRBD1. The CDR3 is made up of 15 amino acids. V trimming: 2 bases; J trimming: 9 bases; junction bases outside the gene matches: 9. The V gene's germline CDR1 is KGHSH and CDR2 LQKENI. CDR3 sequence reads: CASSPERQGYGEQFF. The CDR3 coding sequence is TGTGCCAGCTCACCAGAGAGACAGGGGTATGGTGAGCAGTTCTTC.

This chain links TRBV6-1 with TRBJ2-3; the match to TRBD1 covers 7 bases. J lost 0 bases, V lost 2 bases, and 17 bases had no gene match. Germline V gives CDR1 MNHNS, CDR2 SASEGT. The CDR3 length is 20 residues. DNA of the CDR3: TGTGCCAGCAGTGAACCTCCTCCGAATCCGACAGGGTCAAGCACAGATACGCAGTATTTT. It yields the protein CASSEPPPNPTGSSTDTQYF.